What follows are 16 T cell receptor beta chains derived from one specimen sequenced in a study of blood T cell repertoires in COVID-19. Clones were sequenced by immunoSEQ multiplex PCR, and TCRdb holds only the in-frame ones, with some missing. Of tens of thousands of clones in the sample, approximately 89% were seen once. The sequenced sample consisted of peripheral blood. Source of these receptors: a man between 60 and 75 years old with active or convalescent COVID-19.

The CDR3 DNA is TGTGCCACCAGTGATCCTATCGGGAGTGGAAACACCATATATTTT. Protein: CATSDPIGSGNTIYF. The chain joins TRBV24-1 to TRBJ1-3; D call uncertain. From germline, CDR1 is KGHDR and CDR2 SFDVKD. The CDR3 is 15 amino acids. Trimming shortened V by 3 bases and J by 3 bases, and 11 bases separated the two germline ends.

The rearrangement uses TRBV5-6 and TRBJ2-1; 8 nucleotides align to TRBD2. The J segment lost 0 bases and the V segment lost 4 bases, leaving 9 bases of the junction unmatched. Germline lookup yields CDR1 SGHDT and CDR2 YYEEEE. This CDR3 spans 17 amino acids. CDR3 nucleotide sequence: TGTGCCAGCAGCGACCAAGGGCTAGCGGGCTCCTACAATGAGCAGTTCTTC. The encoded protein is CASSDQGLAGSYNEQFF.

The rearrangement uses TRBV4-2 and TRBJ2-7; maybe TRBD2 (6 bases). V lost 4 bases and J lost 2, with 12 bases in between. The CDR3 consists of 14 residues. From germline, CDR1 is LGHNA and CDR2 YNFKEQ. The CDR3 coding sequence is TGTGCCAGCAGCCCCGGGACTGGAGCCTACGAGCAGTACTTC. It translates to CASSPGTGAYEQYF.

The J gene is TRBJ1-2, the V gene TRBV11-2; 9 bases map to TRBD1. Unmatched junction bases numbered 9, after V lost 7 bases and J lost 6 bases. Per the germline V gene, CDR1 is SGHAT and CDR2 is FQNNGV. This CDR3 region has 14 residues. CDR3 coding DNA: TGTGCCAGCACCCTCACAGGGGGCAGGGATGGCTACACCTTC. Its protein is CASTLTGGRDGYTF. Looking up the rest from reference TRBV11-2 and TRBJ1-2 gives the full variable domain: EAGVAQSPRYKIIEKRQSVAFWCNPISGHATLYWYQQILGQGPKLLIQFQNNGVVDDSQLPKDRFSAERLKGVDSTLKIQPAKLEDSAVYLCASTLTGGRDGYTFGSGTRLTVV.

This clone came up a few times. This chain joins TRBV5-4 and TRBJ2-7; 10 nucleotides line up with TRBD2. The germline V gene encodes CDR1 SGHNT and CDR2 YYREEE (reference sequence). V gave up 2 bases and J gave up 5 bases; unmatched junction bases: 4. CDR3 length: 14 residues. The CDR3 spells CASSLAGGPHEQYF. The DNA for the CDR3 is TGTGCCAGCAGCTTAGCGGGAGGGCCCCACGAGCAGTACTTC.

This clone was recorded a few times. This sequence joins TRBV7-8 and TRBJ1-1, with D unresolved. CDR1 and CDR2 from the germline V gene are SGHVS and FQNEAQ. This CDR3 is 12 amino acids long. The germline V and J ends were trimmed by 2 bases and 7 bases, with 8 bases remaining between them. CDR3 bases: TGTGCCAGCAGCTTATTAACACGTGAAGCTTTCTTT. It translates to CASSLLTREAFF.

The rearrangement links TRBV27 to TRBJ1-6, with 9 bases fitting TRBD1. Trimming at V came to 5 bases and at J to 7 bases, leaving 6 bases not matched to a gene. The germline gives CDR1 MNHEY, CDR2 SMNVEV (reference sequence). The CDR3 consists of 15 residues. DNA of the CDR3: TGTGCCAGCAGTGCCACAGGGGGCAGGAATTCACCCCTCCACTTT. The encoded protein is CASSATGGRNSPLHF.

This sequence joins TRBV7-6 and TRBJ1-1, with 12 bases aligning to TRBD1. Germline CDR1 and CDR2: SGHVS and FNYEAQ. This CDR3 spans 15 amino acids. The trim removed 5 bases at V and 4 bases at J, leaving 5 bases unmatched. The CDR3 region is CASSRDRGQSTEAFF. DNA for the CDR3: TGTGCCAGCAGCCGGGACAGGGGGCAGAGCACTGAAGCTTTCTTT.

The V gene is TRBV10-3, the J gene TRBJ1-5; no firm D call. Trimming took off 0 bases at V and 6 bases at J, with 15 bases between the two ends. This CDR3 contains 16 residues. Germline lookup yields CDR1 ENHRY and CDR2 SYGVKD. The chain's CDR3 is CAISESPGLESQPQHF. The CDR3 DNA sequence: TGTGCCATCAGTGAGTCACCGGGTTTGGAAAGTCAGCCCCAGCATTTT.

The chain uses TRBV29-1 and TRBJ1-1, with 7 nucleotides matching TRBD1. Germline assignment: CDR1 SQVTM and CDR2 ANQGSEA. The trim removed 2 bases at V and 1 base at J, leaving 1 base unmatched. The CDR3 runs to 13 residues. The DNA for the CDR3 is TGCAGCGTTGAACGGGACAGGAACACTGAAGCTTTCTTT. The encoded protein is CSVERDRNTEAFF.

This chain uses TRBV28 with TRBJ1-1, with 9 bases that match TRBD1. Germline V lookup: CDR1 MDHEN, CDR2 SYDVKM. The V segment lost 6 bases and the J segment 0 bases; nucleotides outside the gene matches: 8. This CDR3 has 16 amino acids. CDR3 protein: CASSEGTGYMNTEAFF. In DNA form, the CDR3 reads TGTGCCAGCAGCGAGGGGACAGGGTACATGAACACTGAAGCTTTCTTT.

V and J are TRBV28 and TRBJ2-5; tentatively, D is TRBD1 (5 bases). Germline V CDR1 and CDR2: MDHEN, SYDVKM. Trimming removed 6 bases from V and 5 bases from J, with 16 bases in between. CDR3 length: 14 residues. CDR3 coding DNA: TGTGCCAGCAGCGACGGACATCCCGGGGAGACCCAGTACTTC. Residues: CASSDGHPGETQYF. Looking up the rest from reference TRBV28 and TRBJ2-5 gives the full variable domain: DVKVTQSSRYLVKRTGEKVFLECVQDMDHENMFWYRQDPGLGLRLIYFSYDVKMKEKGDIPEGYSVSREKKERFSLILESASTNQTSMYLCASSDGHPGETQYFGPGTRLLVL.

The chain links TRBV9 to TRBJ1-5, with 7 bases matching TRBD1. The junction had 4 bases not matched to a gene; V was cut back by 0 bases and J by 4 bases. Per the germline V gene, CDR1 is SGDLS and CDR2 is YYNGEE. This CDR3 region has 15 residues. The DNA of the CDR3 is TGTGCCAGCAGCGTAGAGGAGGGGGCGAATCAGCCCCAGCATTTT. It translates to CASSVEEGANQPQHF.

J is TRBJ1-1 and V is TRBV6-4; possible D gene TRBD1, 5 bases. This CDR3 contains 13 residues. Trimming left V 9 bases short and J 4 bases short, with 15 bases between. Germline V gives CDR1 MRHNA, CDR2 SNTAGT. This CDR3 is CARSGRTLTEAFF. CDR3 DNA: TGTGCCAGATCAGGGAGGACCCTCACTGAAGCTTTCTTT.

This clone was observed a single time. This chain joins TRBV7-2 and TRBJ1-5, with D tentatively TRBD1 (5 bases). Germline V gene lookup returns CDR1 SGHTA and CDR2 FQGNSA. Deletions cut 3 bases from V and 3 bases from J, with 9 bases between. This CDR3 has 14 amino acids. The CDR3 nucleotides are TGTGCCAGCAGCTTTACCAGGGTCAATCAGCCCCAGCATTTT. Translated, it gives CASSFTRVNQPQHF.

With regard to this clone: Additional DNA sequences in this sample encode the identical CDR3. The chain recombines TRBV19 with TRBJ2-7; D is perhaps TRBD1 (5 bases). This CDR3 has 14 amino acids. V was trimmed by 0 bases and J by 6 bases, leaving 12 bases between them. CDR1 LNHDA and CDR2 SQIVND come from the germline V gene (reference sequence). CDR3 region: CASSIEPQGGEQYF. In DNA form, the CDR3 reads TGTGCCAGTAGTATAGAACCTCAGGGCGGCGAGCAGTACTTC.